Listed below are T cell receptor beta chains from one sample, sequenced in a study of beta chain features in type 1 diabetes. The assay was immunoSEQ multiplex PCR, and TCRdb's table has in-frame clones only and misses some. The sample lists about 740,000 clones, roughly 12% occurring once. The sample comprised naive CD4+ T cells from blood. The receptor source for this set is a young man with type 1 diabetes. The conserved cysteine and the conserved F or W are not part of the CDR3 here. Not every row has a clone size; where given, it reads once, few, many or a size class.

v_call	j_call	clone_size	cdr3_aa
TRBV5-1	TRBJ2-3	-	ASSSPTGADTQY
TRBV19	TRBJ2-1	-	ASTQGYPYNEQF
TRBV7-2	TRBJ2-1	-	ASSLRGDRVRNEQF
TRBV19	TRBJ2-3	few	ASSTQGIDTQY
TRBV7-9	TRBJ1-1	few	ASSLQGTTEAF
TRBV6-6	TRBJ2-6	-	ASTRLADSGANVLT
TRBV25-1	TRBJ1-6	few	ASNPTGRGDSPLH
TRBV5-6	TRBJ1-1	-	ASSTIRGSGLNTEAF
TRBV14	TRBJ2-5	-	ASRYSGGAVTQY
TRBV10-3	TRBJ1-5	-	AIGGGNQPQH
TRBV30	TRBJ1-6	-	AWSDVQGWNSPLH
TRBV2	TRBJ2-1	-	ASSVGGEGYNEQF
TRBV7-3	TRBJ2-6	-	ASSPGHSSTGANVLT
TRBV18	TRBJ2-5	few	ASSQWTGGETQY
TRBV28	TRBJ2-7	few	ASNLHDEQY
TRBV28	TRBJ2-7	few	ASRDYNYEQY
TRBV18	TRBJ1-6	few	ASSPRRGADSPLH
TRBV27	TRBJ2-7	-	ASSSTTGGEQY
TRBV14	TRBJ2-3	few	ASSLGAGDITDTQY
TRBV5-1	TRBJ2-3	-	ASKDSSGTDTQY
TRBV7-9	TRBJ1-1	-	ASSPPAMNTEAF
TRBV29-1	TRBJ1-1	-	SARPDTANTEAF
TRBV4-1	TRBJ2-5	-	ASQETQY
TRBV11-2	TRBJ2-2	-	ASSFSGRGITKGELF
TRBV9	TRBJ1-1	few	ASSPHLGVNTEAF
TRBV7-9	TRBJ2-1	-	ASSSGQLGDEQF
TRBV19	TRBJ2-1	few	ASIWSGGEYNEQF
TRBV2	TRBJ2-1	-	ASSRTSGGTFEQF
TRBV25-1	TRBJ1-4	-	ASSDPRTATNEKLF
TRBV30	TRBJ1-2	few	AAEGASYGYT
TRBV10-3	TRBJ1-1	-	ATKKVQDMNTEAF
TRBV15	TRBJ1-2	-	ATSRVNAGSGYT
TRBV2	TRBJ2-2	few	ASSYHTGELF
TRBV10-3	TRBJ2-3	-	ASSGETDTQY
TRBV13	TRBJ2-5	few	ASSVRLAGGLPKETQY
TRBV7-3	TRBJ1-5	few	ASSLDRDQPQH
TRBV6-6	TRBJ2-1	few	ASSRPGQGPRQF